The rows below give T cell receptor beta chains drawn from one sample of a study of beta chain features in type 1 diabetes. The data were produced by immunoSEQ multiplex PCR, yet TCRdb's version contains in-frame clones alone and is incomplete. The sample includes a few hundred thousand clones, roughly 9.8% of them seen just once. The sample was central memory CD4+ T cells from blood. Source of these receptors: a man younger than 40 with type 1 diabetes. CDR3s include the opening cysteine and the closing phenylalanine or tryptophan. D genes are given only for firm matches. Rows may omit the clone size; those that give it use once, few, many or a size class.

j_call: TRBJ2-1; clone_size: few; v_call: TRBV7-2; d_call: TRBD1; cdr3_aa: CASSPSGTGVHNEQFF; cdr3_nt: TGTGCCAGCAGCCCCTCCGGGACAGGGGTTCACAATGAGCAGTTCTTC
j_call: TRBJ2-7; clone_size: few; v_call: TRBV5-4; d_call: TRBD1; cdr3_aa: CASSLQGAIYEQYF; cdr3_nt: TGTGCCAGCAGCTTACAGGGGGCGATCTACGAGCAGTACTTC
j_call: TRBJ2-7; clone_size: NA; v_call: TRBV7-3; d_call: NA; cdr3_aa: CASSLVGGQNYEQYF; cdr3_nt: TGTGCCAGCAGCTTAGTCGGGGGACAAAACTACGAGCAGTACTTC
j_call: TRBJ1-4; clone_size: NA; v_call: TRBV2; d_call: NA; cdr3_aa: CASSGRQGEEKLFF; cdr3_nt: TGTGCCAGCAGTGGAAGGCAGGGAGAGGAAAAACTGTTTTTT
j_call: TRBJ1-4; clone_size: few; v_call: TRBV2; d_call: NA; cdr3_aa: CASSFQGRDEKLFF; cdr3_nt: TGTGCCAGCTCGTTCCAGGGTCGGGATGAAAAACTGTTTTTT
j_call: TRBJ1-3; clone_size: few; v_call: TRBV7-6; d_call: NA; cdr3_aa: CASSSGLPNSGNTIYF; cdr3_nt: TGTGCCAGCAGCTCGGGACTCCCCAACTCTGGAAACACCATATATTTT
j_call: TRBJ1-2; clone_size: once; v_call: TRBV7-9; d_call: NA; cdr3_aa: CASSLTGAQGYGYTF; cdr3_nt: TGTGCCAGCAGCCTCACCGGGGCGCAAGGCTATGGCTACACCTTC
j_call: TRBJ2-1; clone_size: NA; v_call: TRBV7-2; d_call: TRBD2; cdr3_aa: CASSGTTYNEQFF; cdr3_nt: TGTGCCAGCAGCGGGACTACCTACAATGAGCAGTTCTTC
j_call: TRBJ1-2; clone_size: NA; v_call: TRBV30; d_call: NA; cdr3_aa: CAWSFGHSGGYTF; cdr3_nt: TGTGCCTGGAGTTTTGGGCACTCAGGCGGCTACACCTTC
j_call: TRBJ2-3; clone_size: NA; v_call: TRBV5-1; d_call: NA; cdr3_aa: CASREADTQYF; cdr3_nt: TGCGCCAGCAGAGAGGCAGATACGCAGTATTTT
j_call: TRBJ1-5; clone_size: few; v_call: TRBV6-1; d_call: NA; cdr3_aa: CATGTSNQPQHF; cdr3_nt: TGTGCCACCGGGACATCGAATCAGCCCCAGCATTTT
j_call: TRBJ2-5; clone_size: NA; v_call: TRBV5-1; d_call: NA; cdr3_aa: CASSLDRYQETQYF; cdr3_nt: TGCGCCAGCAGCTTGGACAGGTACCAAGAGACCCAGTACTTC
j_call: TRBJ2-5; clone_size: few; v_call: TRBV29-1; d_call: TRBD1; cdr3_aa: CSAFPGGGETQYF; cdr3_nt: TGCAGCGCCTTTCCAGGGGGCGGAGAGACCCAGTACTTC